One sample yielded the 28 T cell receptor beta chains listed below, sequenced in a study of T cell responses to AZD1222 COVID-19 vaccine. Using immunoSEQ multiplex PCR, the repertoire was profiled, and TCRdb retains in-frame clones only, with some absent. This table has about 130,000 clones, 93% appearing once. The sequencing used peripheral blood, collected on day 0 of AZD1222 vaccination. The receptors originated from an adult in good health.

The chain is built from TRBV27 and TRBJ2-2, with 8 bases fitting TRBD2. V dropped 2 bases and J dropped 7; count of bases not matched to a gene: 12. The length of the CDR3 is 17 residues. Germline-derived CDR1 and CDR2 are MNHEY and SMNVEV (reference sequence). The CDR3 DNA is TGTGCCAGCAGTTTAAGGGGCGGGGGGTCGTTTGGCGGGGAGCTGTTTTTT. As protein: CASSLRGGGSFGGELFF.

This sequence joins TRBV7-6 and TRBJ2-1, with D perhaps matching TRBD2 (5 bases). V lost 2 bases, J lost 8 bases, and 19 bases lay in between. The CDR3 spans 16 residues. CDR1 SGHVS and CDR2 FNYEAQ come from the germline V gene. The CDR3 DNA reads TGTGCCAGCAGCTTACGAAAAAGGACTCCTATCTATGAGCAGTTCTTC. The encoded protein is CASSLRKRTPIYEQFF.

This chain links TRBV3-1 (or the pseudogene TRBV3-2) with TRBJ2-3; weak D call: TRBD2 (7 bases). CDR1 is LGHDT, CDR2 YNNKEL, per germline (reference sequence). The V gene lost 4 bases and the J gene lost 0 bases, with 14 bases spanning the gap. This CDR3 has 16 amino acids. The CDR3: CASSPSRGGSTDTQYF. The CDR3 DNA reads TGTGCCAGCAGCCCCTCAAGGGGGGGAAGCACAGATACGCAGTATTTT.

This clone has a single count. This rearrangement joins TRBV18 to TRBJ1-4; perhaps TRBD1 as D (5 bases). Germline V gene lookup returns CDR1 KGHSH and CDR2 LQKENI. The CDR3 runs 14 residues. V gave up 4 bases and J gave up 3 bases, with 9 bases separating them. The CDR3 region has the DNA TGTGCCAGCTCACTCAGGGCCGCTAATGAAAAACTGTTTTTT. Protein sequence: CASSLRAANEKLFF.

This chain joins TRBV20-1 and TRBJ1-2; D unclear. The V gene's germline CDR1 is DFQATT and CDR2 SNEGSKA (reference sequence). The CDR3 totals 11 residues. CDR3 bases: TGCAATCCCGGACGGGAAGGCGGCTACACCTTC. This sequence encodes CNPGREGGYTF.

The CDR3 bases are TGTGCCAGCAGTTTAAGGGGGCCCCTTCTTCATAATTCACCCCTCCACTTT. Amino acids: CASSLRGPLLHNSPLHF. The rearrangement uses TRBV27 and TRBJ1-6, with TRBD1 identical over 7 bases. J was trimmed by 5 bases and V by 2 bases; bases with no gene match: 9. The CDR3 length is 17 residues. The germline V gene encodes CDR1 MNHEY and CDR2 SMNVEV (reference sequence).

The chain couples TRBV6-5 to TRBJ1-2, with D maybe TRBD1 (6 bases). V was shortened by 4 bases and J by 6 bases, with 15 bases between the two germline ends. Per the germline V gene, CDR1 is MNHEY and CDR2 is SVGAGI. The CDR3 is 14 residues long. The CDR3 DNA is TGTGCCAGCAGTTCGGTTGGGAGGGGGGATGGCTACACCTTC. Encoded protein: CASSSVGRGDGYTF.

With regard to this clone: At the DNA level, this CDR3 is encoded by other sequences in the same sample as well. The chain uses TRBV5-1 and TRBJ1-1; D gene uncertain. The CDR3 contains 13 residues. V lost 1 base and J lost 0, with 4 bases in between. Germline V gene lookup returns CDR1 SGHRS and CDR2 YFSETQ. As DNA, the CDR3 is TGCGCCAGCAGCTTGTCGCTGAACACTGAAGCTTTCTTT. Protein: CASSLSLNTEAFF. The entire variable domain, with the rest obtained from reference TRBV5-1 and TRBJ1-1, is as follows: KAGVTQTPRYLIKTRGQQVTLSCSPISGHRSVSWYQQTPGQGLQFLFEYFSETQRNKGNFPGRFSGRQFSNSRSEMNVSTLELGDSALYLCASSLSLNTEAFFGQGTRLTVV.

Written as DNA, the CDR3 is TGTGCCAGCAGGTGGACAGGGGACTCCTACGAGCAGTACTTC. It is translated as CASRWTGDSYEQYF. The chain couples TRBV6-1 to TRBJ2-7, with 9 bases lining up with TRBD1. Looked up from germline, CDR1 is MNHNS and CDR2 is SASEGT. With V trimmed by 6 bases and J by 0 bases, 3 bases remained unmatched. This CDR3 spans 14 amino acids.

The count of this clone is one. Other DNA sequences of this sample code for an identical CDR3. The DNA for the CDR3 is TGTGCCAGCAGACCCCCCGGGGACACTGAAGCTTTCTTT. This encodes CASRPPGDTEAFF. The gene calls are TRBV6-5 and TRBJ1-1; D gene uncertain. The CDR3 runs 13 residues. Looked up from germline, CDR1 is MNHEY and CDR2 is SVGAGI. V shed 6 bases and J shed 3 bases, with 11 bases lying between them.

The rearrangement links TRBV3-1 (or the pseudogene TRBV3-2) to TRBJ1-2, with D possibly matching TRBD1 (5 bases). Germline CDR1 reads LGHDT; CDR2 reads YNNKEL (reference sequence). Trimming removed 0 bases at V and 4 bases at J, with 15 bases between. CDR3 length: 16 amino acids. CDR3: CASSQDLEQEFYGYTF. CDR3 DNA: TGTGCCAGCAGCCAAGATCTAGAACAGGAGTTCTATGGCTACACCTTC.

This clone was seen a single time. V usage is TRBV12-3 or TRBV12-4 and J usage is TRBJ2-5; D possibly corresponds to TRBD2 (6 bases). The CDR3 contains 12 residues. V lost 6 bases, J lost 5 bases, and 10 bases lay in between. The CDR3 sequence is CASSFGGETQYF. CDR3 in DNA: TGTGCCAGCAGCTTTGGGGGGGAGACCCAGTACTTC.

The rearrangement links TRBV5-6 to TRBJ2-5, with 7 bases matching TRBD1. Per germline, CDR1 SGHDT and CDR2 YYEEEE. CDR3 length equals 15 residues. With V trimmed by 4 bases and J by 5 bases, 11 bases remained unmatched. CDR3 amino acids: CASSTGTADRETQYF. DNA for the CDR3: TGTGCCAGCAGCACCGGGACCGCGGACAGGGAGACCCAGTACTTC. Supplemented by reference TRBV5-6 and TRBJ2-5, the full variable domain reads DAGVTQSPTHLIKTRGQQVTLRCSPKSGHDTVSWYQQALGQGPQFIFQYYEEEERQRGNFPDRFSGHQFPNYSSELNVNALLLGDSALYLCASSTGTADRETQYFGPGTRLLVL.

This sequence joins TRBV10-3 and TRBJ2-3; 10 positions match TRBD2. Unmatched junction bases numbered 11, after V lost 2 bases and J lost 6 bases. Germline assignment: CDR1 ENHRY and CDR2 SYGVKD. CDR3 length equals 17 residues. The DNA of the CDR3 is TGTGCCATCAGTGAGAGCAGGGCTAGCGGGGGTGGGGATACGCAGTATTTT. Translating it yields CAISESRASGGGDTQYF.

The CDR3 spells CSASLAGISTDTQYF. As DNA, the CDR3 is TGCAGTGCTAGTTTGGCGGGGATTAGCACAGATACGCAGTATTTT. The chain has TRBV20-1 and TRBJ2-3, with D possibly TRBD2 on 6 matching bases. V dropped 3 bases and J dropped 0 bases, with 13 bases sitting between them. This CDR3 region has 15 residues. The germline CDR1 and CDR2 sequences are DFQATT and SNEGSKA (reference sequence).

The V call is TRBV27, the J call TRBJ1-5, with TRBD1 as a possible D gene (6 bases). Trimming left V 2 bases short and J 6 bases short, with 14 bases between. Germline V gene data show CDR1 as MNHEY and CDR2 as SMNVEV (reference sequence). This CDR3 contains 15 residues. The DNA of the CDR3 is TGTGCCAGCAGTTTAATGGCGAAGGGGGGTCAGCCCCAGCATTTT. It encodes CASSLMAKGGQPQHF.

This clone showed up just once. The chain combines TRBV28 with TRBJ2-3; D may be TRBD1 (5 bases). This CDR3 region has 13 residues. The germline V and J ends were trimmed by 7 bases and 5 bases, with 13 bases remaining between them. CDR1 and CDR2 (germline): MDHEN, SYDVKM. The CDR3 bases are TGTGCCAGCACAAAACAGGTGGGAGATACGCAGTATTTT. The encoded protein is CASTKQVGDTQYF.

The genes are TRBV6-5 and TRBJ2-7; D gene ambiguous. CDR1 and CDR2 from the germline V gene are MNHEY and SVGAGI. CDR3 size: 12 residues. Trimming removed 5 bases from V and 2 bases from J, with 7 bases in between. CDR3 sequence reads: CASSRTPYEQYF. CDR3 nucleotides: TGTGCCAGCAGTAGGACCCCCTACGAGCAGTACTTC.

The chain is built from TRBV7-6 and TRBJ1-1; D is ambiguous. The V gene lost 3 bases and the J gene lost 6 bases, with 8 bases spanning the gap. CDR3 length: 12 residues. The germline gives CDR1 SGHVS, CDR2 FNYEAQ. The CDR3 bases are TGTGCCAGCAGCTTTGGAACAGCTGAAGCTTTCTTT. It is translated as CASSFGTAEAFF.

V gene TRBV7-9 combines with J gene TRBJ2-1; perhaps TRBD1 as D (5 bases). V was shortened by 5 bases and J by 8 bases, with 16 bases between the two germline ends. CDR3 length equals 14 residues. Germline V gene lookup returns CDR1 SEHNR and CDR2 FQNEAQ (reference sequence). The CDR3 region has the DNA TGTGCCAGCAGCCAGCAGGGTGGTTTGGATGAGCAGTTCTTC. Its translation: CASSQQGGLDEQFF.

V is TRBV2 and J is TRBJ1-2; D is uncertain. The CDR3 consists of 13 residues. Germline values: CDR1 SNHLY, CDR2 FYNNEI. V lost 7 bases and J lost 6, with 15 bases in between. Written as DNA, the CDR3 is TGTGCCAGCATCCAGGAGGTAGGGCATGGCTACACCTTC. Protein product: CASIQEVGHGYTF.

The chain employs TRBV6-5 and TRBJ1-2; possibly TRBD1 for D (5 bases). In germline, CDR1 is MNHEY, CDR2 SVGAGI. V lost 3 bases and J 4 bases, leaving 9 bases between the germline ends. The CDR3 consists of 13 residues. CDR3 nucleotides: TGTGCCAGCAGTTATTCGGGGGGCTATGGCTACACCTTC. Translating gives CASSYSGGYGYTF.

The chain links TRBV5-5 to TRBJ2-5, with 8 bases fitting TRBD1. The CDR3 totals 16 residues. The V segment lost 4 bases and the J segment 5 bases; nucleotides outside the gene matches: 13. Per germline, CDR1 SGHKS and CDR2 YYEKEE (reference sequence). The CDR3 nucleotides read TGTGCCAGCAGCCCCCCGGACAGGGATAGTCGCGAGACCCAGTACTTC. This sequence encodes CASSPPDRDSRETQYF. The full variable domain, in which reference TRBV5-5 and TRBJ2-5 provide the parts outside the CDR3, is DAGVTQSPTHLIKTRGQQVTLRCSPISGHKSVSWYQQVLGQGPQFIFQYYEKEERGRGNFPDRFSARQFPNYSSELNVNALLLGDSALYLCASSPPDRDSRETQYFGPGTRLLVL.

This sequence joins TRBV5-6 and TRBJ1-4; D remains ambiguous. This CDR3 region has 14 residues. CDR1 and CDR2 from the germline V gene are SGHDT and YYEEEE. Trimming stripped 0 bases from V and 7 bases from J, with 10 bases between. CDR3 residues: CASSLGQSFEKLFF. The CDR3 coding sequence is TGTGCCAGCAGCTTGGGCCAGTCTTTTGAAAAACTGTTTTTT.

The chain couples TRBV9 to TRBJ1-2; weak D call: TRBD1 (5 bases). The CDR3 runs to 15 residues. The germline V gene has CDR1 SGDLS and CDR2 YYNGEE. V was cut by 3 bases and J by 3 bases, with 15 bases left in between. In nucleotides, the CDR3 is TGTGCCAGCAGCGGAGCCGGACGGGGGGACTATGGCTACACCTTC. Translating gives CASSGAGRGDYGYTF.

This chain links TRBV27 with TRBJ1-2; D possibly corresponds to TRBD1 (5 bases). Germline-derived CDR1 and CDR2 are MNHEY and SMNVEV (reference sequence). The CDR3 runs 16 residues. Trimming pared 2 bases from V and 8 bases from J, leaving 21 bases between. Written as DNA, the CDR3 is TGTGCCAGCAGTTTAGAAGGGGCTACCAACCCGAAGGGCTACACCTTC. Encoded protein: CASSLEGATNPKGYTF.

The rearrangement joins TRBV29-1 to TRBJ2-7, with 7 bases that match TRBD2. With V trimmed by 4 bases and J by 1 base, 7 bases remained unmatched. The CDR3 has 14 residues. Germline-derived CDR1 and CDR2 are SQVTM and ANQGSEA. CDR3 nucleotides: TGCAGCGTTGTAACAGGACTAGTATCCTACGAGCAGTACTTC. Residues: CSVVTGLVSYEQYF.

The chain uses TRBV6-5 and TRBJ1-2; D remains unclear. Per the germline V gene, CDR1 is MNHEY and CDR2 is SVGAGI. The CDR3 runs 14 residues. V lost 0 bases, J lost 8 bases, and 13 bases lay in between. CDR3 sequence: CASSYSGQEEGYTF. The CDR3 DNA reads TGTGCCAGCAGTTACTCAGGGCAGGAGGAGGGCTACACCTTC.